This T cell receptor beta chain was captured in a study of cytomegalovirus exposure and HLA in healthy donors. This clone appeared once. Its antigen is unknown. Findings and limits, study-wide: An apparent linkage of common viral pathogens to several of the most significant clusters emerged in a later analysis. Sequencing likely generated an artifact that appeared as a cluster of highly shared sequence variants. In a later analysis, a missense DCLRE1C variant was linked to TCR beta V- and J-gene trimming.

In germline, CDR1 is MDHEN, CDR2 SYDVKM. The CDR3 totals 15 residues. The V segment lost 6 bases and the J segment 0 bases; nucleotides outside the gene matches: 3. Researchers ran the PCR with 60 Vbeta and 13 Jbeta primers. Profiling relied on immunoSEQ multiplex PCR, and the TCRdb table lists in-frame clones only, not all of them. Counted here are roughly 170,000 clones, about 82% occurring once; the ten biggest clones make up approximately 0.78%. This receptor was identified in a woman aged 18-35 years in good health and CMV-seronegative. Sequenced material: PBMCs. The chain uses TRBV28 and TRBJ2-1; 9 bases fit TRBD2. DNA of the CDR3: TGTGCCAGCAGCTGGACTAGCGACTCCTACAATGAGCAGTTCTTC. The encoded protein is CASSWTSDSYNEQFF.